This T cell receptor beta chain was observed in a study of T cell changes during pregnancy in multiple sclerosis. The CDR3 consists of 15 residues. CDR1 SGHTA and CDR2 FQGNSA come from the germline V gene. Trimming took 5 bases from V and 2 from J; bases not matched to a gene: 9. The method was immunoSEQ multiplex PCR; TCRdb's version includes in-frame clones alone and lacks a portion of them. The sample has more than 60,000 clones, over 75% seen once; the top ten hold 0.65% to 1%. The material sequenced was peripheral blood, taken before pregnancy. This TCR was recovered from a female donor with multiple sclerosis, enrolled in a pregnancy study. The gene calls are TRBV7-2 and TRBJ2-7; 7 bases fit TRBD1. CDR3 DNA sequence: TGTGCCAGCAGCCTGCGACAGGGTATCGCCTACGAGCAGTACTTC. It encodes CASSLRQGIAYEQYF. Based on the CDR3 plus reference TRBV7-2 and TRBJ2-7, the full variable domain is GAGVSQSPSNKVTEKGKDVELRCDPISGHTALYWYRQSLGQGLEFLIYFQGNSAPDKSGLPSDRFSAERTGGSVSTLTIQRTQQEDSAVYLCASSLRQGIAYEQYFGPGTRLTVT.